The 10 T cell receptor beta chains reported below all come from one sample, sequenced in a study of T cells in Graves' hyperthyroidism and ophthalmopathy (dated 2019 in TCRdb). Library construction relied on multiplex PCR. The data were produced on an Illumina HiSeq 2000. Amplification of TCR beta CDR3 regions was carried out from RNA transcripts. A first-round RT-PCR of the TCR CDR3 used the HTBI primer set with the Qiagen OneStep RT-PCR kit. Using fastp trimming at Q25 and MiXCR clonotype assembly, TCRdb reanalyzed the public sequencing data and kept in-frame beta chains. Every CDR3 protein is listed once, alongside the most common genes and DNA of its rows. A total of some 650,000 distinct CDR3 sequences appear in this sample, roughly a sixth of them only once. The ten largest clones take up about 3.5% of the sample. Sequences were obtained from blood. These receptors were collected from a woman aged 40 to 49 with Graves' ophthalmopathy.

This clonotype was counted between two and nine times. The gene calls are TRBV7-6 and TRBJ1-6; weak D call: TRBD1 (6 bases). This CDR3 has 16 amino acids. Germline V CDR1 and CDR2: SGHVS, FNYEAQ. V lost 4 bases to trimming and J lost 7 bases, with 17 bases between them. The CDR3 nucleotides read TGTGCCAGCAGCTCCGGCGGGGGGCGATCCAATTCACCCCTCCACTTT. Its protein product is CASSSGGGRSNSPLHF.

This clonotype was picked up many times. J is TRBJ2-3 and V is TRBV12-3 or TRBV12-4; 7 nucleotides align to TRBD1. This CDR3 region has 18 residues. V trimming: 2 bases; J trimming: 1 base; junction bases outside the gene matches: 12. CDR3 nucleotide sequence: TGTGCCAGCAGTTTATTGACAGGGTGGAGCGGTGGCACAGATACGCAGTATTTT. It translates to CASSLLTGWSGGTDTQYF.

There are many counts of this clonotype. This chain links TRBV30 with TRBJ1-5, with D possibly TRBD1 on 5 matching bases. Germline V lookup: CDR1 GTSNPN, CDR2 SVGIG (reference sequence). CDR3 length equals 16 residues. The V and J ends lost 3 bases and 9 bases respectively, with 24 bases between them. The CDR3 DNA follows: TGTGCCTGGAGCATCCCAACCGGCAGGGCCGGATGGCCCCAGCATTTT. Its protein is CAWSIPTGRAGWPQHF. The full variable domain, completed using reference TRBV30 and TRBJ1-5, is SQTIHQWPATLVQPVGSPLSLECTVEGTSNPNLYWYRQAAGRGLQLLFYSVGIGQISSEVPQNLSASRPQDRQFILSSKKLLLSDSGFYLCAWSIPTGRAGWPQHFGDGTRLSIL.

This clonotype was recorded many times. The chain joins TRBV28 to TRBJ1-2, with D perhaps TRBD1 (6 bases). The CDR3 covers 13 residues. In germline, CDR1 is MDHEN, CDR2 SYDVKM. V lost 4 bases, J lost 8 bases, and 14 bases lay in between. CDR3 loop: CASSWPGAYGYTF. The CDR3 bases are TGTGCCAGCAGTTGGCCAGGGGCGTACGGCTACACCTTC.

This clonotype was seen at least ten times. This rearrangement joins TRBV6-1 to TRBJ2-7; D may match TRBD1 or TRBD2 (5 bases each). This CDR3 has 14 amino acids. Germline V gene data show CDR1 as MNHNS and CDR2 as SASEGT. V was shortened by 7 bases and J by 3 bases, with 16 bases between the two germline ends. The CDR3 protein is CASTRQSGIYEQYF. The CDR3 DNA reads as TGTGCCAGCACCAGACAGTCGGGGATCTACGAGCAGTACTTC.

This clonotype was counted ten times or more. The chain links TRBV6-5 to TRBJ2-7; D is unclear. Germline assignment: CDR1 MNHEY and CDR2 SVGAGI. Trimming removed 2 bases from V and 3 bases from J, with 8 bases in between. The CDR3 runs to 13 residues. CDR3 region: CASSYTSNYEQYF. CDR3 DNA: TGTGCCAGCAGTTACACCAGTAACTACGAGCAGTACTTC.

CDR3 nucleotide sequence: TGTGCCAGCAATGGTCGCGGGAGGGCATTAGAGACCCAGTACTTC. Protein: CASNGRGRALETQYF. The chain couples TRBV9 to TRBJ2-5, with 9 bases aligning to TRBD2. CDR3 length equals 15 residues. Germline V gene lookup returns CDR1 SGDLS and CDR2 YYNGEE. V lost 6 bases and J lost 4; bases outside the gene matches: 10.

This clonotype was observed a handful of times. This chain links TRBV28 with TRBJ2-2; 11 bases align to TRBD1. CDR1 and CDR2 from the germline V gene are MDHEN and SYDVKM. The V gene end was trimmed by 5 bases and the J gene end by 5 bases; junction bases not matched to a gene: 4. The CDR3 contains 15 residues. The CDR3 DNA reads TGTGCCAGCAGTCGGACAGGGGGCTATACCGGGGAGCTGTTTTTT. Translating gives CASSRTGGYTGELFF.

The chain joins TRBV15 to TRBJ2-1, with 9 bases lining up with TRBD1. Germline V gene lookup returns CDR1 LNHNV and CDR2 YYDKDF (reference sequence). This CDR3 is 14 amino acids long. V was pared by 3 bases and J by 6 bases, with 3 bases of the junction left unmatched. Here the CDR3 reads CATSRMTGGNEQFF. Written as DNA, the CDR3 is TGTGCCACCAGCAGGATGACAGGGGGCAATGAGCAGTTCTTC.

This clonotype was observed many times. The chain has TRBV12-3 or TRBV12-4 and TRBJ2-1, with D hard to call. The CDR3 runs to 14 residues. V lost 4 bases, J lost 0 bases, and 7 bases lay in between. The CDR3 region is CASSYQSSYNEQFF. The CDR3 region has the DNA TGTGCCAGCAGTTATCAAAGCTCCTACAATGAGCAGTTCTTC.